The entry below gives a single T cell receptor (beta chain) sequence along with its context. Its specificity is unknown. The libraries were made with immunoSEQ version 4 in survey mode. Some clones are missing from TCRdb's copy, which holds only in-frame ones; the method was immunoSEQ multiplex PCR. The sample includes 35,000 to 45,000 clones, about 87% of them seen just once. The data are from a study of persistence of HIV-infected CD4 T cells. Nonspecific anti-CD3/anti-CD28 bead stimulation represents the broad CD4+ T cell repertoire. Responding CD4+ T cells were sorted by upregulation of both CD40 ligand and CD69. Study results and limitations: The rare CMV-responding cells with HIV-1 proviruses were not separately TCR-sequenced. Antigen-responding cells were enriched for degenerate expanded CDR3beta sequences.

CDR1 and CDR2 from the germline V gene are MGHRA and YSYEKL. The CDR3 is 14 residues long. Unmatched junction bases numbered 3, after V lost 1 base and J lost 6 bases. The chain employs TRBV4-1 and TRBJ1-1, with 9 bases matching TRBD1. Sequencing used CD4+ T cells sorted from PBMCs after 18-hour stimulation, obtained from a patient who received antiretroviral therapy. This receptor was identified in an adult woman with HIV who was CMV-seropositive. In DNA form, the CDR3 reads TGCGCCAGCAGCCAAGTGGGACAGGGTCCTGAAGCTTTCTTT. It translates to CASSQVGQGPEAFF.